The rows below give T cell receptor beta chains drawn from one sample of a study of shared clonotypes between healthy human individuals. TCRdb's table, derived via immunoSEQ multiplex PCR, lists solely in-frame clones and lacks some. This sample has 2 million to 3 million clones, with approximately 93% found just once. The sequenced material came from naive CD4+ T cells from PBMCs. These receptors were collected from a man younger than 30 in good health. Some clones in this sample may be carry-over from other donors' samples. The CDR3 runs from the conserved cysteine through the conserved F or W. A D gene is named only where the DNA matches it firmly. For some rows the clone size is stated as once, few or many, or as a class when expanded; others skip it.

TRBD1	TRBV5-6	.	TRBJ2-2	TGTGCCAGCAGCTTAGACAGGGGGCGGGACACCGGGGAGCTGTTTTTT	CASSLDRGRDTGELFF
TRBD2	TRBV5-1	.	TRBJ2-2	TGCGCCAGCAGCCTTGGGACTAGCGGGAGGGCCGCCACCGGGGAGCTGTTTTTT	CASSLGTSGRAATGELFF
.	TRBV30	.	TRBJ1-5	TGTGCCTGGAGGGAGGGGACGCATCCCGGGGATCAGCCCCAGCATTTT	CAWREGTHPGDQPQHF
.	TRBV2	.	TRBJ2-5	TGTGCCAGCAGAAGGGGACGAACGAAAGAGACCCAGTACTTC	CASRRGRTKETQYF
.	TRBV5-1	.	TRBJ1-1	TGCGCCAGCAGCTTGGCCCAAGGGGGTAATCAAGCTTTCTTT	CASSLAQGGNQAFF
TRBD1	TRBV7-2	.	TRBJ2-1	TGTGCCAGCAGCCCAGACAGGGGAATGGGGAATGAGCAGTTCTTC	CASSPDRGMGNEQFF
.	TRBV2	.	TRBJ2-2	TGTGCCAGCAGTGTCCGGGGCGGGGAGCTGTTTTTT	CASSVRGGELFF
.	TRBV9	.	TRBJ2-3	TGTGCCAGCAGCGTAGGGGCCGGATCCACAGATACGCAGTATTTT	CASSVGAGSTDTQYF
TRBD1	TRBV18	.	TRBJ2-5	TGTGCCAGCACAAGGGACAGGCAAGAGACCCAGTACTTC	CASTRDRQETQYF
.	TRBV20-1	.	TRBJ2-7	TGCAGTGCTAGTCGGGATAACGAGCAGTACTTC	CSASRDNEQYF
.	TRBV11-2	.	TRBJ1-2	TGTGCCAGCAGCCCGGGAGTATATGGCTACACCTTC	CASSPGVYGYTF
.	TRBV18	.	TRBJ1-5	TGTGCCAGCTCACTGGGGATCTCTCAGCCCCAGCATTTT	CASSLGISQPQHF
.	TRBV11-2	.	TRBJ1-5	TGTGCCAGCAGCCTGACAGCCTTCAATCAGCCCCAGCATTTT	CASSLTAFNQPQHF
TRBD1	TRBV5-1	.	TRBJ1-1	TGCGCCAGCAGCTTGGCCGACAGGGGCACTGAAGCTTTCTTT	CASSLADRGTEAFF
.	TRBV9	.	TRBJ2-2	TGTGCCAGCAGCCCGCGGGGATTTGCCGGGGAGCTGTTTTTT	CASSPRGFAGELFF
.	TRBV9	.	TRBJ2-7	TGTGCCAGCAGCGCTGGGACCGGGACCTACGAGCAGTACTTC	CASSAGTGTYEQYF
TRBD1	TRBV2	.	TRBJ2-4	TGTGCCAGCGCTATAGGGTCGACAGGGAGCATGCGATTC	CASAIGSTGSMRF
.	TRBV28	.	TRBJ2-7	TGTGCCAGCAGCCCTAAGTTGGGCGAGCAGTACTTC	CASSPKLGEQYF
TRBD2	TRBV28	.	TRBJ2-1	TGTGCCAGCAGTTTCTTCGGCGGGAGCTCCTACAATGAGCAGTTCTTC	CASSFFGGSSYNEQFF
TRBD1	TRBV4-1	once	TRBJ1-1	TGCGCCAGCAGCTCCACGGGGACAGGGAACACTGAAGCTTTCTTT	CASSSTGTGNTEAFF
TRBD2	TRBV7-3	once	TRBJ2-1	TGTGCCAGCAGTCCGTTAGCCAGCGGGAGCTCCTACAATGAGCAGTTCTTC	CASSPLASGSSYNEQFF
TRBD2	TRBV4-3	.	TRBJ2-7	TGCGCCAGCAGCCAAGACGGTAGCGGGAGGGTTCCACCCTACGAGCAGTACTTC	CASSQDGSGRVPPYEQYF
.	TRBV27	.	TRBJ1-4	TGTGCCAGCAGTTTTCGGCGGGGTGGGAATGAAAAACTGTTTTTT	CASSFRRGGNEKLFF
.	TRBV14	.	TRBJ1-2	TGTGCCAGCAGCCAATTAAGCGGCTACACCTTC	CASSQLSGYTF
.	TRBV27	.	TRBJ2-1	TGTGCCAGCAGTTTACCCATAGGCCAGCAGTTCTTC	CASSLPIGQQFF
TRBD2	TRBV10-3	.	TRBJ2-7	TGTGCCATCAGTGGAACGACGGGACTAGCGCACGAGCAGTACTTC	CAISGTTGLAHEQYF
.	TRBV28	.	TRBJ1-5	TGTGCCAGCAGCCTAAGGGGATTCAATCAGCCCCAGCATTTT	CASSLRGFNQPQHF
TRBD1	TRBV6-6	.	TRBJ1-4	TGTGCCAGCATATTAGGGGGCGCGACTAATGAAAAACTGTTTTTT	CASILGGATNEKLFF
TRBD1	TRBV9	.	TRBJ1-4	TGTGCCAGCAGCGGAGGGGGCAGCTATAATGAAAAACTGTTTTTT	CASSGGGSYNEKLFF
TRBD2	TRBV5-1	.	TRBJ2-3	TGCGCCAGCAGCTTGGCGGTTTTGACTAGCGGCACAGATACGCAGTATTTT	CASSLAVLTSGTDTQYF
.	TRBV19	.	TRBJ1-1	TGTGCCAGTAGTATGGGTTCAGATCCCAACACTGAAGCTTTCTTT	CASSMGSDPNTEAFF
.	TRBV18	.	TRBJ1-2	TGTGCCAGCTCACCAGGGGGAGGCTACACCTTC	CASSPGGGYTF
.	TRBV5-1	.	TRBJ2-5	TGCGCCAGCAGCTTCGCCCCGGGACGAGAAGAGACCCAGTACTTC	CASSFAPGREETQYF
.	TRBV5-1	.	TRBJ2-3	TGCGCCAGCAGCTTTCCCAAGACAGGTGGCACAGATACGCAGTATTTT	CASSFPKTGGTDTQYF
.	TRBV5-1	once	TRBJ2-5	TGCGCCAGCAGCTGGGCCGGCGGGACACTCCAAGAGACCCAGTACTTC	CASSWAGGTLQETQYF
.	TRBV5-1	.	TRBJ2-7	TGCGCCAGCAGCTTGGATGTCCAGGGCTACGAGCAGTACTTC	CASSLDVQGYEQYF
.	TRBV5-1	.	TRBJ2-7	TGCGCCAGCAGCTTGGTCGATGGGGGGTGGCTAGCGATACCCTACGAGCAGTACTTC	CASSLVDGGWLAIPYEQYF
TRBD1	TRBV9	.	TRBJ2-7	TGTGCCAGCAGCGCAACTTTGGCAGGGGGCAGGTACGAGCAGTACTTC	CASSATLAGGRYEQYF
.	TRBV15	.	TRBJ2-5	TGTGCCACCAGCAGAGATAACCTGGCCCAAGAGACCCAGTACTTC	CATSRDNLAQETQYF
.	TRBV5-8	.	TRBJ2-3	TGTGCCAGCAGCTTGACAGGGAGGACAGATACGCAGTATTTT	CASSLTGRTDTQYF
.	TRBV5-6	few	TRBJ1-1	TGTGCCAGCAGCTTGGGGACTGAAGCTTTCTTT	CASSLGTEAFF
.	TRBV6-1	.	TRBJ2-3	TGTGCCAGCAGTGTAGGACTGACCCCCTTCACAGATACGCAGTATTTT	CASSVGLTPFTDTQYF
TRBD1	TRBV19	once	TRBJ2-5	TGTGCCAGTAGAATAAGTGGGACAGGGGGCCGAGAAGAGACCCAGTACTTC	CASRISGTGGREETQYF
TRBD2	TRBV6-1	.	TRBJ2-1	TGTGCCAGCAGTGAACCAGGGCTAGCGGCCCGGAATGAGCAGTTCTTC	CASSEPGLAARNEQFF
TRBD1	TRBV6-5	.	TRBJ2-7	TGTGCCAGCAGTTACTGGGGACAGGACTACGAGCAGTACTTC	CASSYWGQDYEQYF
.	TRBV1	.	TRBJ1-4	TGCACCGCCGGGACAGGGGATGAAAAACTGTTTTTT	CTAGTGDEKLFF
TRBD1	TRBV4-2	.	TRBJ1-1	TGTGCCAGCAGCCAAGATATAGGGACAGGGGAAGCTTTCTTT	CASSQDIGTGEAFF
.	TRBV27	.	TRBJ2-5	TGTGCCAGCAGTTTATCAGGTAGCATGGAGACCCAGTACTTC	CASSLSGSMETQYF
.	TRBV7-9	.	TRBJ2-1	TGTGCCAGCAGCTTCTCAAGACAGGGTAGGAGGGGTGAGCAGTTCTTC	CASSFSRQGRRGEQFF
TRBD1	TRBV7-9	.	TRBJ1-3	TGTGCCAGCAGCTCGGACAGGGCTGGAAACACCATATATTTT	CASSSDRAGNTIYF
.	TRBV29-1	.	TRBJ1-2	TGCAGCGTGCAGGCCCCTCACTTAAACTATGGCTACACCTTC	CSVQAPHLNYGYTF
TRBD1	TRBV5-1	.	TRBJ2-3	TGCGCCAGCAGCTTGGCCCCGGGACAGGGAACAGATACGCAGTATTTT	CASSLAPGQGTDTQYF
.	TRBV30	.	TRBJ2-2	TGTGCCTGGACTCAATACCCGGCCGGGGAGCTGTTTTTT	CAWTQYPAGELFF
TRBD2	TRBV11-2	.	TRBJ2-3	TGTGCCAGCAGCTCCGCCCCGGGGAGGGCTATGGATACGCAGTATTTT	CASSSAPGRAMDTQYF
TRBD1	TRBV13	few	TRBJ1-2	TGTGCCAGCAGCTTATACCCATCAGGGGGAGGCTATGGCTACACCTTC	CASSLYPSGGGYGYTF
TRBD2	TRBV5-1	.	TRBJ2-3	TGCGCCAGCAGCTCGTTAGGGGCTAGCGGGGACACAGATACGCAGTATTTT	CASSSLGASGDTDTQYF
.	TRBV29-1	.	TRBJ2-6	TGCAGCGTTACCGGGTTAGGTAGCTCTGGGGCCAACGTCCTGACTTTC	CSVTGLGSSGANVLTF